This T cell receptor beta chain is from a study of long-term antiretroviral therapy in people with HIV (dated 2022 in TCRdb). Regarding the study in general: The earliest samples were collected about a decade before the 2015 WHO recommendation for immediate ART, when ART was typically delayed until CD4 counts fell. A retrospective serial study tested whether ART initiation and durable HIV suppression were associated with changes in peripheral blood TRB repertoire composition and diversity. From 30 to 35 adults with confirmed HIV infection, the cohort provided approximately 190 cryopreserved PBMC samples, gathered serially across a mean of about six years (range 1-12). Of the roughly 27 participants with HIV, more than 10 were female. No cross-contamination during QIAcube processing was shown when test extractions of a monoclonal T-cell line were performed alongside over 25 polyclonal samples.

On this clone: Its cognate antigen has yet to be identified. No much larger clonotype is one base removed from it; base qualities were not supplied.

General study outcomes and caveats: No data were available on ART adherence, viral resistance or therapy changes, limiting inferences about post-ART repertoire changes. The repertoire was dominated across all time points by expanded TRB clones identified before ART initiation, although this dominance was seen to fluctuate and to decrease in many PLHIV after ART. Compared with controls, HIV repertoires had narrower CDR3 length ranges, and the network structure pointed to an antigen-experienced repertoire that shifted only slightly toward naive after ART. Owing to limited PBMC availability, only the TCR beta chain was sequenced, without alpha chain pairing. Samples dated from the mid-2000s to the late 2010s, and the ART regimens used may be less effective than current ones. A significant increase in TRB diversity was found to be associated with ART initiation, although TRB diversity was observed to remain significantly below that of transplant donor controls even after long-term ART. Because cell numbers in pre-ART samples were limited, unsorted PBMC were profiled instead of sorted CD4+ and CD8+ T cells.

To be included, a participant needed at least one PBMC sample from before ART initiation plus at least two post-ART samples. Every participant with HIV received treatment in the United States of America. Before DNA extraction, cryopreserved samples of about 1-11 million PBMC were thawed and then washed. At the time of the earliest PBMC sample, participants with HIV were aged between roughly 23 and 60 years. PBMC samples were contributed by each participant from 1-4 timepoints before ART initiation and 2-8 timepoints after ART initiation, with a median of 7 samples. For every participant, serial HIV viral load, CD4+ T-cell count, ART history and demographic data were obtained. Genomic DNA was extracted from unsorted PBMC with a Qiagen kit on a QIAcube, processed in batches of 12 samples. The germline V gene specifies MDHEN as CDR1 and SYDVKM as CDR2. Trimming removed 7 bases from V and 2 bases from J, leaving 15 bases between the germline ends. The CDR3, from cysteine to phenylalanine, totals 14 residues. CDR3 DNA is the only sequence kept; it has 42 bases, read in frame from the first base.

The immunoSEQ hsTCRB v3.0 assay was used at survey level resolution to sequence the TRB variable region. A depth of about 40,000-50,000 T-cell genomes per sample was targeted for TRB sequencing. TRB libraries were pooled and sequenced on an Illumina MiSeq using a v3 150-cycle kit. In the paper's pipeline: Repertoire analysis ran in R within a reproducible Nextflow workflow covering QC, data transformation and analysis. LymphoSeq2, an R package for exploring AIRR-Seq data, was used to implement the custom analyses. Four samples that yielded fewer than 5000 total TRB sequences were excluded, so that under 200 HIV repertoires were analyzed. Among the approximately 190 retained HIV repertoires, 59 were collected before ART initiation and roughly 130 after ART initiation. Each repertoire was downsampled to 5000 TRB nucleotide sequences, and summary statistics were averaged across 100 downsampling iterations. The analysis kept only TRB sequences whose CDR3 regions were at least seven amino acids long. Diversity was assessed using a clonality score derived from Shannon entropy and using the Gini coefficient. In the repertoire networks, any two of the top 5000 CDR3 amino acid sequences were connected whenever the two sequences differed by an edit distance of one. GLIPH2 predicted antigen specificity groups and MHC restriction for TRB CDR3 amino acid sequences. To flag known CMV, EBV, HIV or tissue antigen associations, CDR3 amino acid sequences were matched against VDJdb and McPAS-TCR. Pre-ART, post-ART and control groups were compared with Wilcoxon signed-rank tests and Holm-Bonferroni correction. The table was pulled from immuneACCESS by TCRdb, which kept in-frame rearrangements only. Such tables lose some clones; where checked, under half of the loss comes from unresolved V genes, and the rest has no known cause. Clonal size and the V and J genes are those of that table, whereas D and trimming came from the DNA. This sample lists over 25,000 clones; about 95% were detected once. The ten top clones hold 2% to 2.5% of the sample.

The sequence derives from a man in his thirties or forties with HIV. This sequence uses TRBV28 and TRBJ2-7; tentative D gene TRBD2, with 7 bases matching. Sequenced here: unsorted PBMCs, sampled roughly 6.4 years after starting antiretroviral therapy. The nucleotide sequence is given as TGTGCCAGCATCCCTTGGGGGGGCCCCTACGAGCAGTACTTC. The resulting protein is CASIPWGGPYEQYF.